A single sample gave rise to the 7 T cell receptor beta chains below, sequenced in a study of blood T cell repertoires in COVID-19. Using immunoSEQ multiplex PCR, the repertoire was profiled, and TCRdb retains in-frame clones only, with some absent. The sample lists 210,000 or so clones, around 84% seen once, with roughly 4.3% in the top ten. The sequencing sample was made of PBMCs or T cells enriched from blood (not recorded which). The receptor source for this set is a young man with acute COVID-19.

The rearrangement links TRBV5-1 to TRBJ1-2; 7 nucleotides agree with TRBD1. This CDR3 has 15 residues. The trim removed 1 base at V and 2 bases at J, leaving 5 bases unmatched. Germline assignment: CDR1 SGHRS and CDR2 YFSETQ. CDR3 nucleotide sequence: TGCGCCAGCAGCTTGAACACAGGGGAGAACTATGGCTACACCTTC. Encoded protein: CASSLNTGENYGYTF.

In this sample, this clone turned up once. The chain couples TRBV6-1 to TRBJ1-2; D ambiguous. With 2 bases removed from V and 3 bases from J, the gap between germline ends came to 7 bases. The germline V gene has CDR1 MNHNS and CDR2 SASEGT. The CDR3 is 13 residues long. As DNA, the CDR3 is TGTGCCAGCAGTGAAACCGGGGACTATGGCTACACCTTC. It translates to CASSETGDYGYTF.

V is TRBV4-1 and J is TRBJ2-6, with 11 bases fitting TRBD2. With V trimmed by 1 base and J by 2 bases, 7 bases remained unmatched. This CDR3 region has 19 residues. The germline gives CDR1 MGHRA, CDR2 YSYEKL. The CDR3 DNA sequence: TGCGCCAGCAGCCAAGTCGGGACTAGCGGTACCACTGGGGCCAACGTCCTGACTTTC. This translates into CASSQVGTSGTTGANVLTF.

V and J are TRBV10-3 and TRBJ2-6; D not certain. The germline V gene has CDR1 ENHRY and CDR2 SYGVKD. The CDR3 consists of 17 residues. V lost 1 base and J lost 0, with 10 bases in between. The CDR3 loop is CAISEYYPYSGANVLTF. The CDR3 DNA reads TGTGCCATCAGTGAGTACTATCCGTACTCTGGGGCCAACGTCCTGACTTTC.

The V and J genes are TRBV5-1 and TRBJ2-1, with a possible D match to TRBD1 (8 bases). CDR1 and CDR2 (germline): SGHRS, YFSETQ. V lost 4 bases, J lost 7 bases, and 21 bases lay in between. This CDR3 is 16 amino acids long. CDR3 loop: CASSGRGTGTGNEQFF. CDR3 DNA: TGCGCCAGCAGCGGGAGGGGGACAGGAACCGGGAATGAGCAGTTCTTC.

The chain links TRBV3-1 (or the pseudogene TRBV3-2) to TRBJ1-2, with D possibly being TRBD1 (6 bases). V was pared by 0 bases and J by 9 bases, with 11 bases between. From germline, CDR1 is LGHDT and CDR2 YNNKEL (reference sequence). The CDR3 totals 13 residues. CDR3: CASSQEGRGSYTF. CDR3 nucleotides: TGTGCCAGCAGCCAAGAGGGCAGGGGCAGCTACACCTTC.

This clone was counted many times. The CDR3 loop is CASSLARGNEQFF. For the CDR3, the DNA is TGTGCCAGCAGCTTAGCTAGGGGCAATGAGCAGTTCTTC. The rearrangement uses TRBV11-3 and TRBJ2-1, with D possibly matching TRBD1 (5 bases). The CDR3 is 13 residues long. V was pared by 1 base and J by 6 bases, with 7 bases between. Germline-derived CDR1 and CDR2 are SGHNT and YENEEA.